The entry below describes one T cell receptor beta chain. Its antigen is as yet unknown. The sample comes from a study of T-cell memory formation after mild COVID-19. Study context: TCR clusters mostly belonged to single donors.

The CDR3 is 18 residues long. From germline, CDR1 is SGHRS and CDR2 YFSETQ. The V end lost 0 bases, the J end lost 4 bases, and 23 bases lay between the germline ends. Study-level points and caveats: CD4+ clones that contracted lay mainly in CM and EM; CD8+ ones lay in EMRA.

Employing constant-segment primers, 5'RACE generated TCR alpha and TCR beta cDNA libraries bearing sample barcodes and UMIs. One entry per CDR3 protein, called by TCRdb with MiXCR from the 5' RACE reads. Of some 450,000 distinct CDR3 sequences in the sample, about a sixth were seen once. This TCR was sampled from a young man who had mild COVID-19 (a few samples of this study predate the infection). Cell type and time point are not known. Sequenced: PBMCs or a T cell subset sorted from them (not recorded which). The chain has TRBV5-1 and TRBJ2-7, with D perhaps matching TRBD1 or TRBD2 (6 bases each). The CDR3 sequence is CASSLAGVTGAPGYEQYF. The DNA for the CDR3 is TGCGCCAGCAGCTTGGCTGGGGTCACGGGGGCGCCGGGGTACGAGCAGTACTTC.